This TCR beta chain is from a study of early T cells in non-severe SARS-CoV-2 infection. Study at large: Sequencing targeted bulk RNA from unsorted whole blood, leaving chains unpaired.

CDR3 length: 21 amino acids. The germline V gene has CDR1 MGHRA and CDR2 YSYEKL. The V segment lost 0 bases and the J segment 4 bases; nucleotides outside the gene matches: 22. Unique molecular identifiers were affixed to single, distinct cDNA molecules. TCRdb itself ran the 5' RACE reads through MiXCR, one entry per CDR3 protein. The repertoire holds approximately 69,000 distinct CDR3 sequences, with about 12% as singletons. This clonotype originated in an adult who was a healthcare worker with PCR-confirmed SARS-CoV-2 infection or an uninfected control (not recorded which). The material sequenced was whole blood. The chain combines TRBV4-1 with TRBJ2-5; 8 bases fit TRBD2. The CDR3 spells CASSQDFVAGSGRLGRETQYF. Written as DNA, the CDR3 is TGCGCCAGCAGCCAAGATTTCGTGGCGGGGAGCGGGAGACTTGGGCGAGAGACCCAGTACTTC.